The 5 T cell receptor beta chains below were found in one sample sequenced in a study of molecular identifiers for immune sequencing clone quantification. MiXCR, applied by TCRdb to the PCR reads, yields one record per CDR3 protein. The sample contains about 68,000 distinct CDR3 sequences, around 18% of which appear only once. Sequencing was carried out using naive CD8+ T cells from blood, with Jurkat cell RNA spiked in. Specified subset: FACS-sorted CD8+CD4-CCR7+CD45RA+ naive T cells. Receptors were obtained from a human donor in good health. Some libraries in this study had Jurkat cell RNA spiked in.

This clonotype was observed at least ten times. The J gene is TRBJ2-1, the V gene TRBV6-6, with 8 bases fitting TRBD2. Germline CDR1 and CDR2: MNHNY and SVGAGI (reference sequence). This CDR3 contains 17 residues. Losses at the gene ends were 0 bases for V and 1 base for J; bases not matched to a gene: 5. The CDR3 region is CASSYSILAESYNEQFF. The CDR3, as DNA: TGTGCCAGCAGTTACTCGATACTAGCGGAGTCCTACAATGAGCAGTTCTTC.

Note on this clonotype: A much larger clone lies one base from this, so it may be a read error. The chain carries TRBV4-3 and TRBJ2-7, with 8 bases that match TRBD1. Germline V lookup: CDR1 LGHNA, CDR2 YSLEER. This CDR3 is built from 15 residues. Trimming cost V 3 bases and J 4 bases; bases outside gene matches: 8. The CDR3 reads CASSQTTGDRYEQYF. The CDR3 nucleotides are TGCGCCAGCAGCCAGACGACAGGGGACCGGTACGAGCAGTACTTC.

This clonotype was observed a few times. The conserved final phenylalanine or tryptophan is absent from the CDR3, which likely points to a read error. The chain is built from TRBV11-2 and TRBJ1-2; 8 nucleotides match TRBD1. Germline V gene data show CDR1 as SGHAT and CDR2 as FQNNGV. This CDR3 comprises 17 residues. The ends lost 5 bases at V and 2 bases at J; junction bases unmatched: 13. The chain's CDR3 is CASSPRTGKQSNYGYTL. CDR3 nucleotide sequence: TGTGCCAGCAGCCCTAGGACAGGGAAACAGTCCAACTATGGCTACACCCTC.

The sample holds many counts of this clonotype. The CDR3 DNA reads as TGTGCCTGGAGTGAGGGGTTTTCTAGCACAGATACGCAGTATTTT. This encodes CAWSEGFSSTDTQYF. The J gene is TRBJ2-3, the V gene TRBV30, with D possibly being TRBD1 (5 bases). Germline V CDR1 and CDR2: GTSNPN, SVGIG (reference sequence). Trimming removed 1 base from V and 0 bases from J, with 11 bases in between. CDR3 size: 15 residues.

This clonotype was recorded at least ten times. This chain connects TRBV4-2 to TRBJ2-2; maybe TRBD2 (7 bases). The CDR3 is made up of 16 amino acids. Germline CDR1 and CDR2: LGHNA and YNFKEQ. V was shortened by 2 bases and J by 3 bases, with 13 bases between the two germline ends. The CDR3 region has the DNA TGTGCCAGCAGCCAATTGGGGGGGCGAGACACCGGGGAGCTGTTTTTT. This encodes CASSQLGGRDTGELFF.